A single sample gave rise to the 21 T cell receptor beta chains below, sequenced in a study of T cells in Graves' hyperthyroidism and ophthalmopathy. Regions amplified from RNA transcripts were the TCR beta CDR3 regions. HTBI primers were used for first-round RT-PCR of the TCR CDR3. TCRdb processed the multiplex PCR reads anew with MiXCR; each CDR3 protein has one entry. The data show roughly 560,000 distinct CDR3 sequences, with about 14% seen just once and about 4% held by the top ten. The sequenced sample was blood. Receptors were obtained from a middle-aged woman with Graves' ophthalmopathy.

V gene TRBV28 combines with J gene TRBJ2-7; no reliable D call. This CDR3 is 13 amino acids long. Germline values: CDR1 MDHEN, CDR2 SYDVKM. V gave up 10 bases and J gave up 5 bases, with 18 bases separating them. The CDR3 DNA reads TGTGCCATCCAATTTCTGATTGGTCACGAGCAGTACTTC. Protein sequence: CAIQFLIGHEQYF.

With respect to this clonotype: The CDR3 end shows no conserved phenylalanine or tryptophan, and so a read error is likely. The genes are TRBV3-1 and TRBJ2-7, with 9 bases aligning to TRBD1. Losses at the gene ends were 3 bases for V and 1 base for J; bases not matched to a gene: 10. The CDR3 totals 17 residues. Germline V gives CDR1 LGHDT, CDR2 YNNKEL (reference sequence). The CDR3 DNA sequence: TGTGCCAGCAGCCAGAAAGTTTCCGGGACAGGGTCCTACGAGCAGTACCTC. This translates into CASSQKVSGTGSYEQYL.

In its sample, this clonotype was seen many times. The V call is TRBV7-2, the J call TRBJ1-5; D gene ambiguous. Germline loops: CDR1 SGHTA, CDR2 FQGNSA. V lost 5 bases and J lost 10, with 12 bases in between. CDR3 length: 12 residues. CDR3 loop: CASSPPFEPQHF. In DNA form, the CDR3 reads TGTGCCAGCAGCCCCCCCTTTGAACCCCAGCATTTT. Full variable domain (outside the CDR3, taken from reference TRBV7-2 and TRBJ1-5): GAGVSQSPSNKVTEKGKDVELRCDPISGHTALYWYRQSLGQGLEFLIYFQGNSAPDKSGLPSDRFSAERTGGSVSTLTIQRTQQEDSAVYLCASSPPFEPQHFGDGTRLSIL.

This clonotype was detected ten times or more. The rearrangement links TRBV19 to TRBJ1-6; 7 nucleotides align to TRBD1. Germline V gene sequence: CDR1 LNHDA, CDR2 SQIVND (reference sequence). CDR3 size: 14 residues. The J segment lost 7 bases and the V segment lost 6 bases, leaving 6 bases of the junction unmatched. The CDR3 DNA sequence: TGTGCCAGTAGCCCCAGGGGGGCGAATTCACCCCTCCACTTT. Translated: CASSPRGANSPLHF.

This clonotype turned up a few times. With a much larger clone just one base away, this may be a read error. This chain joins TRBV12-3 or TRBV12-4 and TRBJ2-7, with TRBD2 matching 10 bases. V lost 5 bases to trimming and J lost 6 bases; unmatched junction nucleotides: 10. The CDR3 contains 15 residues. CDR3 sequence reads: CASSAGLARVTEQYF. CDR3 nucleotide sequence: TGTGCCAGCAGTGCGGGACTAGCGAGAGTTACCGAGCAGTACTTC.

At least ten counts were recorded for this clonotype. The V call is TRBV7-9, the J call TRBJ1-2, with D possibly TRBD1 on 5 matching bases. The CDR3 consists of 13 residues. V was cut by 3 bases and J by 5 bases, with 10 bases left in between. Per the germline V gene, CDR1 is SEHNR and CDR2 is FQNEAQ (reference sequence). CDR3 in amino acids: CASSFRGLYGYTF. CDR3 DNA: TGTGCCAGCAGCTTTAGGGGACTATATGGCTACACCTTC.

This clonotype was recorded a few times. The V call is TRBV5-1, the J call TRBJ2-7; D may match TRBD1 or TRBD2 (5 bases each). V was pared by 1 base and J by 2 bases, with 10 bases between. The CDR3 has 14 amino acids. CDR1 is SGHRS, CDR2 YFSETQ, per germline. The CDR3 is CASSLFWGPYEQYF. CDR3 bases: TGCGCCAGCAGCTTGTTCTGGGGACCCTACGAGCAGTACTTC.

This clonotype was observed at least ten times. The chain carries TRBV6-1 and TRBJ2-7; tentatively, D is TRBD1 (6 bases). The CDR3 has 13 residues. Germline lookup yields CDR1 MNHNS and CDR2 SASEGT. V lost 6 bases, J lost 3 bases, and 12 bases lay in between. This chain's CDR3 is CASRQGNFYEQYF. CDR3 DNA: TGTGCCAGCAGGCAGGGGAACTTCTACGAGCAGTACTTC.

This clonotype was recorded at least ten times. The gene calls are TRBV6-2 or TRBV6-3 and TRBJ2-2; 12 bases agree with TRBD1. The CDR3 runs to 15 residues. Germline CDR1 reads MNHEY; CDR2 reads SVGEGT. J was trimmed by 6 bases and V by 8 bases; bases with no gene match: 7. Written as DNA, the CDR3 is TGTGCCAGCGGAGGGGGACAGGGGGCGGCCGGGGAGCTGTTTTTT. This sequence encodes CASGGGQGAAGELFF.

This clonotype was observed at least ten times. The genes are TRBV4-1 and TRBJ2-5, with D unclear. Germline V gives CDR1 MGHRA, CDR2 YSYEKL. Trimming cost V 6 bases and J 4 bases, with 18 bases left between them. The CDR3 runs 15 residues. The CDR3 bases are TGCGCCAGCAGTCGTCTCCAGTCTAGTCGAGAGACCCAGTACTTC. Amino acids: CASSRLQSSRETQYF.

This clonotype was detected ten times or more. This chain uses TRBV20-1 with TRBJ1-2; D is perhaps TRBD1 (6 bases). The V end was cut by 3 bases, the J end by 7 bases, with 15 bases between. Germline CDR1 is DFQATT and CDR2 is SNEGSKA (reference sequence). There are 13 residues in the CDR3. The DNA of the CDR3 is TGCAGTGCTAGGGTCACTCAAGGGGGTGGCTACACCTTC. This sequence encodes CSARVTQGGGYTF.

This clonotype has just a few counts. A much larger clone sits a single nucleotide away, making a read error possible. The genes are TRBV24-1 and TRBJ1-1, with D maybe TRBD1 (5 bases). The germline V gene encodes CDR1 KGHDR and CDR2 SFDVKD. The CDR3 has 14 residues. Trimming left V 4 bases short and J 4 bases short, with 12 bases between. The CDR3 coding sequence is TGTGCCACCAGTGAAGGGGCCCCGAGCACTGAAGCTTTCTTT. Residues: CATSEGAPSTEAFF.

This clonotype was observed many times. The rearrangement joins TRBV5-1 to TRBJ1-2, with TRBD1 matching 8 bases. After removal of 4 bases from V and 4 bases from J, the junction contained 9 bases not matched to a gene. The germline CDR1 and CDR2 sequences are SGHRS and YFSETQ. The CDR3 is 15 amino acids. Written as DNA, the CDR3 is TGCGCCAGCAGCCCGGGACAGGAGAACTTCTATGGCTACACCTTC. It specifies CASSPGQENFYGYTF.

The table lists this clonotype with many counts. The chain combines TRBV4-2 with TRBJ1-1; TRBD1 aligns across 7 bases. This CDR3 has 15 residues. Germline-derived CDR1 and CDR2 are LGHNA and YNFKEQ. The ends lost 0 bases at V and 5 bases at J; junction bases unmatched: 6. CDR3 coding DNA: TGTGCCAGCAGCCAAGATGAATCAGGGGGAACTGAAGCTTTCTTT. Translated: CASSQDESGGTEAFF.

This clonotype was picked up many times. J is TRBJ2-5 and V is TRBV19; 7 nucleotides align to TRBD2. Germline values: CDR1 LNHDA, CDR2 SQIVND (reference sequence). Losses at the gene ends were 5 bases for V and 2 bases for J; bases not matched to a gene: 5. CDR3 length: 14 residues. The CDR3 region has the DNA TGTGCCAGTAGTCGGCTAGCGGCTCAAGAGACCCAGTACTTC. This encodes CASSRLAAQETQYF.

This clonotype has more than one count but fewer than ten. This chain joins TRBV13 and TRBJ2-7; the D gene is possibly TRBD1 (6 bases). The CDR3 runs 15 residues. V lost 0 bases to trimming and J lost 6 bases, with 15 bases between them. CDR1 is PRHDT and CDR2 is FYEKMQ in the germline V gene (reference sequence). The CDR3 sequence is CASSLGTGILSEQYF. The CDR3 DNA sequence: TGTGCCAGCAGCTTAGGAACAGGGATACTCTCCGAGCAGTACTTC.

This clonotype was detected a few times. The rearrangement joins TRBV11-2 to TRBJ1-5; TRBD1 might be the D (6 bases). This CDR3 comprises 16 residues. Germline V gene lookup returns CDR1 SGHAT and CDR2 FQNNGV. Trimming took off 5 bases at V and 9 bases at J, with 23 bases between the two ends. The CDR3 protein is CASSPLGGAGWGPQHF. The CDR3 nucleotides are TGTGCCAGCAGCCCCCTTGGGGGGGCAGGATGGGGGCCCCAGCATTTT.

This clonotype was picked up many times. The chain employs TRBV30 and TRBJ1-2, with TRBD1 matching over 9 bases. There are 12 residues in the CDR3. Looked up from germline, CDR1 is GTSNPN and CDR2 is SVGIG (reference sequence). The trim removed 5 bases at V and 5 bases at J, leaving 3 bases unmatched. CDR3 nucleotides: TGTGCCTGGGTCGACAGGGGGTATGGCTACACCTTC. This encodes CAWVDRGYGYTF.

This clonotype was seen at least ten times. V usage is TRBV5-1 and J usage is TRBJ1-2, with D perhaps matching TRBD1 (5 bases). The CDR3 sequence is 13 residues long. Germline assignment: CDR1 SGHRS and CDR2 YFSETQ. V lost 3 bases, J lost 6 bases, and 12 bases lay in between. CDR3 amino acids: CASSYQGGDGYTF. The CDR3 coding sequence is TGCGCCAGCAGCTACCAGGGTGGAGATGGCTACACCTTC.

This clonotype was observed many times. The chain has TRBV3-1 and TRBJ2-7; D is ambiguous. CDR3 length: 11 residues. Trimming left V 3 bases short and J 12 bases short, with 12 bases between. Per germline, CDR1 LGHDT and CDR2 YNNKEL (reference sequence). The CDR3, as DNA: TGTGCCAGCAGCCACGACTTTGAGGTGTACTTC. Translation: CASSHDFEVYF.

This clonotype was counted at least ten times. The rearrangement uses TRBV12-3 or TRBV12-4 and TRBJ2-5; tentative D call: TRBD1 (6 bases). V was pared by 5 bases and J by 7 bases, with 14 bases between. The CDR3 runs 13 residues. The CDR3 here is CASSQDRRGTQYF. In DNA form, the CDR3 reads TGTGCCAGCAGTCAGGACAGAAGGGGGACCCAGTACTTC.